Given below is one T cell receptor beta chain in context. Its antigen is still unknown. This sample stems from a study of PD-L1 blockade in urothelial cancer. Study details: Analyses used blood from 3 weeks (second dose) and 6 weeks after treatment start.

Synthetic TCR analog templates were spiked into each PCR. TCRdb keeps only in-frame clones here, not all; method: immunoSEQ multiplex PCR. The sample has roughly 24,000 clones, less than 90% seen once. Study findings and constraints: Better progression-free and overall survival followed lower pretreatment blood clonality.

CDR1 and CDR2 (germline): LNHDA, SQIVND (reference sequence). The CDR3 is 14 amino acids. Unmatched junction bases numbered 5, after V lost 6 bases and J lost 1 base. The source is a man aged 55-75 years with urothelial cancer. The chain couples TRBV19 to TRBJ1-1; TRBD1 matches 7 bases. The sequences come from PBMCs, collected around atezolizumab (anti-PD-L1) treatment. The CDR3 loop is CASSHRGENTEAFF. DNA of the CDR3: TGTGCCAGTAGCCACAGGGGAGAGAACACTGAAGCTTTCTTT. The variable domain in full, completed from reference TRBV19 and TRBJ1-1, reads DGGITQSPKYLFRKEGQNVTLSCEQNLNHDAMYWYRQDPGQGLRLIYYSQIVNDFQKGDIAEGYSVSREKKESFPLTVTSAQKNPTAFYLCASSHRGENTEAFFGQGTRLTVV.